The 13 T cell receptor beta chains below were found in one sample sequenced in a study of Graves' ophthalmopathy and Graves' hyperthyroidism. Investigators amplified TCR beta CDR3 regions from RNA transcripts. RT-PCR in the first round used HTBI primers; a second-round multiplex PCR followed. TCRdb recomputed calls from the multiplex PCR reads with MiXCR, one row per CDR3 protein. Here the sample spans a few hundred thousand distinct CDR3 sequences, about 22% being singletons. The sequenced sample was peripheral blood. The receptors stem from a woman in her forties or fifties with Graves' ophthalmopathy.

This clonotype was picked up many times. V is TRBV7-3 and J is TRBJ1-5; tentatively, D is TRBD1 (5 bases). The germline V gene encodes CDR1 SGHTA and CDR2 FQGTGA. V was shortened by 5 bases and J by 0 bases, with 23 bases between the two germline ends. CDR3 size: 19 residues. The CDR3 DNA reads TGTGCCAGCAGCCGGGGGTGGGGACCGCGAGCTTATAGCAATCAGCCCCAGCATTTT. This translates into CASSRGWGPRAYSNQPQHF. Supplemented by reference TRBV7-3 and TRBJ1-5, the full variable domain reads GAGVSQTPSNKVTEKGKYVELRCDPISGHTALYWYRQSLGQGPEFLIYFQGTGAADDSGLPNDRFFAVRPEGSVSTLKIQRTERGDSAVYLCASSRGWGPRAYSNQPQHFGDGTRLSIL.

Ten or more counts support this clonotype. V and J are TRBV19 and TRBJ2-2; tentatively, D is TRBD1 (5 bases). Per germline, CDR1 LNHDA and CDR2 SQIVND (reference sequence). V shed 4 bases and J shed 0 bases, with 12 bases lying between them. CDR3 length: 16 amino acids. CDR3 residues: CASSKRQSTNTGELFF. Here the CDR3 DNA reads TGTGCCAGTAGTAAGAGACAGTCGACGAACACCGGGGAGCTGTTTTTT.

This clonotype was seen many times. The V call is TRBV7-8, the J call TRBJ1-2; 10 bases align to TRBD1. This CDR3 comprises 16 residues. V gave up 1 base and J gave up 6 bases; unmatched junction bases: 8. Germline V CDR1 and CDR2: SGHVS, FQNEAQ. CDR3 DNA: TGTGCCAGCAGCTTAGGAAAGGGACAGGGGAGGAATGGCTACACCTTC. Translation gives CASSLGKGQGRNGYTF.

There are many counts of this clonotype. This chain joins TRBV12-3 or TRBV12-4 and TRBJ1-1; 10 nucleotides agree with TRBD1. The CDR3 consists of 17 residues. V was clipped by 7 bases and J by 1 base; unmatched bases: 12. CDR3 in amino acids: CASTPGQGISGNTEAFF. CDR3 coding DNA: TGTGCCAGCACCCCGGGACAGGGGATTTCGGGGAACACTGAAGCTTTCTTT.

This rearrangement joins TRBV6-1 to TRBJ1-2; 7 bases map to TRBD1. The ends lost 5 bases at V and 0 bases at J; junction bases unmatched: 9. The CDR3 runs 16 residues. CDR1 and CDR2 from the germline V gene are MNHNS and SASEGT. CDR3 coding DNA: TGTGCCAGCAGTCCTCTCCAGGGGACAGCTAACTATGGCTACACCTTC. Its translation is CASSPLQGTANYGYTF.

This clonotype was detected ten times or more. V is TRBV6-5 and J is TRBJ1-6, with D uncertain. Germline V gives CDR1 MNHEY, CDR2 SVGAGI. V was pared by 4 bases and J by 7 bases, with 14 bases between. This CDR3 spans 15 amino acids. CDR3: CASSSDGLGNSPLHF. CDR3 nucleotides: TGTGCCAGCAGTTCCGATGGACTCGGGAATTCACCCCTCCACTTT.

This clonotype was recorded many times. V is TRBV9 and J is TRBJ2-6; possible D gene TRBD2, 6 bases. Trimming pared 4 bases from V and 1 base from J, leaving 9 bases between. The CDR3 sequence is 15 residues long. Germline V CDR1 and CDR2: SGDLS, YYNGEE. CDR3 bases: TGTGCCAGCAGCCGGGGGACGTCTGGGGCCAACGTCCTGACTTTC. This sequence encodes CASSRGTSGANVLTF.

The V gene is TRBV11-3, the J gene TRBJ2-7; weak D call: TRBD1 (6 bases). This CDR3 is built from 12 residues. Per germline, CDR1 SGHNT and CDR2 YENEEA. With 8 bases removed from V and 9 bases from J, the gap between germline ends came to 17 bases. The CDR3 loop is CASGSGLRGQYF. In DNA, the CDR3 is TGTGCCAGCGGCTCAGGTCTCAGGGGGCAGTACTTC.

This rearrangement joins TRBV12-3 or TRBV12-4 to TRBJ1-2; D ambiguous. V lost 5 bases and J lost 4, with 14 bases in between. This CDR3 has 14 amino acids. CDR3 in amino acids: CASSGEGRRYGYTF. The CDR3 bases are TGTGCCAGCAGTGGAGAAGGACGTCGCTATGGCTACACCTTC.

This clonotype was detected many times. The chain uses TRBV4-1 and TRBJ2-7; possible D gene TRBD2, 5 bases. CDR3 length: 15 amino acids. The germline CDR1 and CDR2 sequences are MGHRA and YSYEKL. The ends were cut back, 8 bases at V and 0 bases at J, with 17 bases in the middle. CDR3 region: CASAPSSGSSYEQYF. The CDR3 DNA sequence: TGCGCCAGCGCCCCCTCCAGCGGCAGCTCCTACGAGCAGTACTTC.

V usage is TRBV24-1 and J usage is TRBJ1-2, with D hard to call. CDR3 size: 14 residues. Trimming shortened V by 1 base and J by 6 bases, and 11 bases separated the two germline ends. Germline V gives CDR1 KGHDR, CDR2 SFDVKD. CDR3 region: CATSDLEDFNGYTF. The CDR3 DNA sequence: TGTGCCACCAGTGATTTAGAGGACTTTAATGGCTACACCTTC.

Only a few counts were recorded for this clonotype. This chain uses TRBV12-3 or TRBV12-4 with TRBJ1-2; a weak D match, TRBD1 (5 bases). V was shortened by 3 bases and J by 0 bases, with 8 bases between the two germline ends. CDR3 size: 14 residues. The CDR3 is CASSFQGPNYGYTF. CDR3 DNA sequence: TGTGCCAGCAGTTTCCAGGGACCTAACTATGGCTACACCTTC.

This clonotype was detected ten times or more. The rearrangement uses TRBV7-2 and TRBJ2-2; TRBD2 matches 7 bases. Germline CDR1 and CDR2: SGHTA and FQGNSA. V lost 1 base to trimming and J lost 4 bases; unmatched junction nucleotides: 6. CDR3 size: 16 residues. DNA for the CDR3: TGTGCCAGCAGCTTAGTGCGGGGGATGGCCACCGGGGAGCTGTTTTTT. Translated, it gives CASSLVRGMATGELFF.